This T cell receptor (beta chain) was profiled in a study of shared clonotypes between healthy human individuals (dated by TCRdb to the early 2020s). The study in broad terms: Two women and a few men aged 18 to 49 years were included in the cohort. Different laboratories and diverse techniques were used to prepare libraries and sequence TCR repertoires, to increase sequencing depth and limit assay-specific biases. To estimate repertoire size and how much clonotype sharing occurs between individuals, the study deeply sequenced the blood TCR repertoires of several healthy adults. Leukapheresis yielded between about 0.85 and 10 billion PBMCs per donor. For each donor, three plates each were used for CD4 naive and CD4 memory, two plates were used for CD8 naive, and one plate was used for CD8 memory.

Spanning cysteine to phenylalanine, the CDR3 consists of 16 amino acids. The sequence is cut down to CDR3 DNA, 48 bases in frame from base 1. Using the deep immunoSEQ assay, multiplex PCR amplified TCR CDR3 regions from genomic DNA. Genomic DNA extracted from each cell subset was distributed evenly over all wells of several immunoSEQ 96-well plates, and each plate served as one replicate. For sorted subsets, roughly 200 ng of genomic DNA, equivalent to 25,000 to 35,000 T cell genomes, went into each replicate PCR. Purified libraries were measured with a Qubit 3.0 fluorometer, size-checked on a Bioanalyzer 2100, and measured again with the KAPA Library Quantification kit. Every immunoSEQ 96-well plate was sequenced on a separate single-read 150-cycle Illumina NextSeq 550 flow cell. In the paper's pipeline: Because only junctional sequences without quality scores were contained in the immunoSEQ output, filtering matching that applied to full-length reads could not be performed. Sequences were annotated with PyIR, a Python wrapper for IgBLAST v1.9, using IMGT germline references to assign V/J genes and CDR3. Reads were filtered out if the reads had weak V/J assignments (E-value above 1e-6), no CDR3, stop codons, out-of-frame junctions, or ambiguous translated residues. A V3J clonotype was defined by an identical inferred V gene, J gene, and CDR3 amino acid sequence. Percentage overlap between repertoires was calculated by dividing the number of shared unique clonotypes by the size of the smaller repertoire. Three approaches were used to assess repertoire richness: RTK rarefaction, the Chao1 estimator, and Recon v2.1 estimates of unobserved clonotypes. For all TCRbeta clonotypes obtained by the gDNA method from several donors, generation probabilities were computed with OLGA. This is the immuneACCESS table as TCRdb keeps it, with only in-frame sequences that have V and J called. A part of the clones is gone; compared with another copy, unresolved V genes explain less than half, and the rest is unexplained. V and J calls plus clone size are reproduced from that table; the DNA served to infer D and trimming. The sample records around 2,000,000 clones, about 95% of which are singletons. The top ten constitute under 1.5% of the sample.

CD8 naive samples were obtained by positive selection for CCR7 among CD45RO-negative cells, yielding a CD45RA+CCR7+ population from which TemRA cells were excluded. Healthy HIV-negative adults with no recently reported acute infections or vaccinations were included as donors. Every donor was a Caucasian adult living in Nashville, Tennessee, USA. After blood collection by leukapheresis, PBMCs were isolated using Ficoll-Histopaque density gradient centrifugation and then cryopreserved in the vapor phase of liquid nitrogen. Analytical flow cytometry was used to check the purity and quantity of every magnetically sorted T cell population. Each sorted fraction had its genomic DNA isolated and then quantified by UV absorbance on a Nanodrop 2000c. Comments on this clone: Its antigen target is currently unknown. No clone much larger than this one lies a single base away; base qualities are absent.

On the study overall, not on this receptor specifically: Sampling was restricted to blood, and TCR repertoires in tissue are likely to differ from TCR repertoires in blood. Higher generation probabilities were observed for clonotypes shared by all four sorted-subset donors than for non-shared clonotypes. Estimated clonotype richness was generally larger for naive than for memory subsets. Based on pairwise subsampling, the degree of clonotype sharing among donors was expected to be affected by sequencing depth. The genetic and exposure-history diversity represented was limited by the small number of donors. Around 5% of naive CD4, 3.5% of naive CD8, approximately 2% of memory CD4, and over 0.35% of memory CD8 clonotypes were shared across a few donors. Incomplete sequencing was indicated by rarefaction of sorted-subset datasets, despite the large sequencing depth.

Rearrangement joined TRBV21-1 to TRBJ2-7. TRBV21-1 represents a pseudogene. Source material: naive CD8+ T cells sorted from blood. Interpreted using the paper, the cell subset or site label stands for: CD45RA+CCR7+. This sequence originates from a man aged 18-30 years in good health. The nucleotide sequence reads TGTGCCAGCAGCAAAAGGGGGGCTACGCCCGGCCACGGGGAGTACTTC. This codes for CASSKRGATPGHGEYF.